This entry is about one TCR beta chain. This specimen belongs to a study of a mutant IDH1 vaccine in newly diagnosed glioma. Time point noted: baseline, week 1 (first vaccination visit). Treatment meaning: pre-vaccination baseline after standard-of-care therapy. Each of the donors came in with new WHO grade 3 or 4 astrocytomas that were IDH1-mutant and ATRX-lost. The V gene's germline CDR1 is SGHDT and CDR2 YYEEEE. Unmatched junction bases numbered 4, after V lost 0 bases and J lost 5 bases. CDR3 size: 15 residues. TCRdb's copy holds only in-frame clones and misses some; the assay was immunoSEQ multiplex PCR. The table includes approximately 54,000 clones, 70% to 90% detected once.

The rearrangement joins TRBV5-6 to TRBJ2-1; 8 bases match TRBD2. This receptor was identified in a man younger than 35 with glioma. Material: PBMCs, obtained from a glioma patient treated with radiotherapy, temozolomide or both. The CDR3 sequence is CASSLGGSGDNEQFF. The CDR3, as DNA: TGTGCCAGCAGCTTGGGTGGTAGCGGGGACAATGAGCAGTTCTTC.